This T cell receptor beta chain stems from a study of CD8 T cells in ankylosing spondylitis. TCRdb processed the 5' RACE reads anew with MiXCR; each CDR3 protein has one entry. Here the sample spans 350,000 to 400,000 distinct CDR3 sequences, approximately 20% being singletons. V lost 6 bases and J 4 bases, leaving 13 bases between the germline ends. The germline V gene encodes CDR1 MNHEY and CDR2 SMNVEV (reference sequence). The CDR3 is 13 amino acids. What was sequenced was blood, either unsorted or a sorted T cell fraction (not recorded which). The chain employs TRBV27 and TRBJ2-7; D gene unclear. The clonotype comes from a male donor with ankylosing spondylitis or in good health (not recorded which). The CDR3 coding sequence is TGTGCCAGCAGCACCGGGTCGGCTTACGAGCAGTACTTC. Translating it yields CASSTGSAYEQYF.